This TCR beta chain emerged from a study of blood T cell repertoires in COVID-19. For the study at large: Both acute and convalescent COVID-19 samples were obtained from the United States, Italy and Spain.

This clone has just one count. Adults between roughly 18 and 95 years of age took part from fewer than 30 US areas. Allocation to cohorts depended on clinical history reported by the participants. Exposed participants came across a COVID-19 case within 2 weeks before study entry. Generated by immunoSEQ multiplex PCR, the TCRdb table keeps only in-frame clones and is missing some. The sample has hundreds of thousands of clones, more than 70% seen once; the top ten hold 1.4%. Material: PBMCs or T cells enriched from blood (not recorded which). This sequence was found in a woman between 18 and 30 years old who had been exposed to COVID-19.

This chain's CDR3 is CASARGASYEQYF. The CDR3 DNA reads as TGTGCCAGTGCGCGGGGGGCGAGCTACGAGCAGTACTTC. The rearrangement joins TRBV9 to TRBJ2-7; 8 nucleotides agree with TRBD2. Per the germline V gene, CDR1 is SGDLS and CDR2 is YYNGEE. The CDR3 extends over 13 amino acids. J gave up 3 bases and V 8 bases, and 7 bases lay outside the gene matches. The full variable domain, in which reference TRBV9 and TRBJ2-7 provide the parts outside the CDR3, is DSGVTQTPKHLITATGQRVTLRCSPRSGDLSVYWYQQSLDQGLQFLIQYYNGEERAKGNILERFSAQQFPDLHSELNLSSLELGDSALYFCASARGASYEQYFGPGTRLTVT.